Listed below are T cell receptor beta chains from one sample, sequenced in a study of CD8+ T cells in alopecia areata. Assay used: immunoSEQ multiplex PCR; TCRdb lists only in-frame clones, some missing. This table has fewer than 250,000 clones, around 60% appearing once. Sequenced material: CD4+ T cells sorted from blood, taken at week 4, from a patient treated with tofacitinib. The receptors here all came from a human donor with alopecia areata. Both conserved end residues are part of each CDR3. The order of the fields is V gene, clone size, J gene, D gene, CDR3 protein, CDR3 DNA. The D gene is left open where the match is weak. Clone sizes are given selectively: once, few, many, or a class where the clone is expanded.

TRBV29-1	-	TRBJ2-5	-	CSVVGQETQYF	TGCAGCGTTGTGGGTCAGGAGACCCAGTACTTC
TRBV25-1	-	TRBJ2-3	-	CASRRRGIAGDTQYF	TGTGCCAGCAGAAGAAGGGGGATTGCTGGAGATACGCAGTATTTT
TRBV28	-	TRBJ2-7	-	CASTPFGVGTSYEQYF	TGTGCCAGCACTCCGTTTGGGGTTGGGACGTCCTACGAGCAGTACTTC
TRBV6-5	few	TRBJ2-1	-	CASSPSRSSYNEQFF	TGTGCCAGCAGTCCAAGCCGAAGCTCCTACAATGAGCAGTTCTTC
TRBV29-1	-	TRBJ2-1	-	CSVEMTVLVSSYNEQFF	TGCAGCGTTGAAATGACAGTACTCGTAAGCTCCTACAATGAGCAGTTCTTC
TRBV27	-	TRBJ1-5	-	CASRPLAPSEQPQHF	TGTGCCAGCCGACCACTCGCCCCAAGTGAGCAGCCCCAGCATTTT
TRBV30	-	TRBJ2-1	TRBD2	CAWSVAGVVNEQFF	TGTGCCTGGAGTGTAGCGGGAGTGGTGAATGAGCAGTTCTTC
TRBV5-1	-	TRBJ2-5	TRBD2	CASQKGLAGVGVGETQYF	TGCGCCAGCCAGAAAGGACTAGCGGGAGTTGGGGTCGGAGAGACCCAGTACTTC
TRBV29-1	-	TRBJ2-7	-	CSVEGGKSSYEQYF	TGCAGCGTTGAGGGCGGGAAGAGCTCCTACGAGCAGTACTTC
TRBV19	-	TRBJ2-7	TRBD1	CASSTPGTGASYEQYF	TGTGCCAGTAGTACCCCCGGGACAGGGGCCTCCTACGAGCAGTACTTC
TRBV29-1	few	TRBJ2-6	-	CSVDSSGANVLTF	TGCAGCGTAGACAGCTCTGGGGCCAACGTCCTGACTTTC
TRBV5-4	once	TRBJ2-4	-	CASREGDIQYF	TGTGCCAGCAGGGAAGGGGACATTCAGTACTTC
TRBV6-6	-	TRBJ1-2	-	CASSTGSVNYGYTF	TGTGCCAGCAGTACAGGGTCGGTCAACTATGGCTACACCTTC
TRBV11-2	once	TRBJ2-5	-	CASSFENQETQYF	TGTGCCAGCAGCTTTGAAAATCAAGAGACCCAGTACTTC
TRBV30	-	TRBJ2-1	TRBD2	CAWSVGTSGSYNEQFF	TGTGCCTGGAGTGTAGGGACTAGCGGGTCTTACAATGAGCAGTTCTTC
TRBV4-1	-	TRBJ2-6	-	CASSQEVEGPPSGANVLTF	TGCGCCAGCAGCCAAGAGGTGGAGGGCCCACCATCTGGGGCCAACGTCCTGACTTTC
TRBV9	few	TRBJ1-2	-	CASSVGTVNYGYTF	TGTGCCAGCAGCGTAGGGACAGTCAACTATGGCTACACCTTC
TRBV29-1	-	TRBJ2-7	-	CSALTVREQYF	TGCAGCGCCTTGACAGTACGCGAGCAGTACTTC
TRBV2	few	TRBJ2-7	-	CASSRTSGAYEQYF	TGTGCCAGCAGTCGGACTTCCGGGGCCTACGAGCAGTACTTC
TRBV29-1	-	TRBJ2-5	-	CSYSPPLGSGTQYF	TGCAGCTACTCTCCGCCCCTCGGATCGGGGACCCAGTACTTC
TRBV2	many	TRBJ2-7	-	CASTPSGPISYEQYF	TGTGCCAGCACCCCCTCGGGCCCCATCTCCTACGAGCAGTACTTC
TRBV7-9	-	TRBJ2-5	-	CASVTRAEGQYF	TGTGCCAGCGTGACTCGGGCCGAGGGCCAGTACTTC
TRBV18	-	TRBJ2-5	TRBD2	CASSPVSGIGETQYF	TGTGCCAGCTCACCAGTGAGCGGGATCGGAGAGACCCAGTACTTC
TRBV7-9	-	TRBJ2-2	-	CAAQGTINTGELFF	TGTGCCGCGCAGGGGACTATCAACACCGGGGAGCTGTTTTTT